The 8 T cell receptor beta chains below come from one sample, sequenced in a study of cytomegalovirus exposure and HLA in healthy donors. The PCR had 60 Vbeta and 13 Jbeta primers. Produced via immunoSEQ multiplex PCR; TCRdb's table is partial and in-frame only. Its table lists around 140,000 clones. Sequencing used PBMCs. These receptors came from a man aged 18 to 29 in good health and CMV-seronegative.

The rearrangement links TRBV5-1 to TRBJ2-5; a weak D match, TRBD2 (6 bases). This CDR3 comprises 14 residues. Trimming took off 7 bases at V and 4 bases at J, with 17 bases between the two ends. Germline CDR1 SGHRS, CDR2 YFSETQ. CDR3 bases: TGCGCCAGCGGGGGGACTTTAGGAGGAGAGACCCAGTACTTC. Amino acids: CASGGTLGGETQYF.

The gene calls are TRBV4-1 and TRBJ2-1, with 9 positions matching TRBD2. This CDR3 is built from 19 residues. Germline values: CDR1 MGHRA, CDR2 YSYEKL. V shed 1 base, J shed 0 bases, and the junction held 10 bases outside the gene matches. The CDR3 DNA follows: TGCGCCAGCAGCCAAGGACTAGCGGACCCAGGGAGCTCCTACAATGAGCAGTTCTTC. Translation gives CASSQGLADPGSSYNEQFF.

CDR3 sequence: CASSFPSGRETQYF. In DNA, the CDR3 is TGTGCCAGCAGTTTCCCTAGCGGGAGAGAGACCCAGTACTTC. The V gene is TRBV28, the J gene TRBJ2-5, with 10 bases aligning to TRBD2. Per the germline V gene, CDR1 is MDHEN and CDR2 is SYDVKM. The CDR3 runs 14 residues. V lost 3 bases and J lost 4; bases outside the gene matches: 2.

The J gene is TRBJ2-7, the V gene TRBV25-1; possible D gene TRBD1, 6 bases. Germline loops: CDR1 MGHDK, CDR2 SYGVNS. V was cut by 3 bases and J by 5 bases, with 20 bases left in between. There are 16 residues in the CDR3. CDR3 amino acids: CASSETSGASFHEQYF. The CDR3 DNA is TGTGCCAGCAGTGAGACTTCAGGGGCATCCTTCCACGAGCAGTACTTC.

This chain connects TRBV5-1 to TRBJ2-7, with 15 bases fitting TRBD2. The CDR3 has 17 amino acids. From germline, CDR1 is SGHRS and CDR2 YFSETQ. After removal of 4 bases from V and 5 bases from J, the junction contained 10 bases not matched to a gene. For the CDR3, the DNA is TGCGCCAGCAGCCCAGGACTAGCGGGAGGGTACGGAGACGAGCAGTACTTC. It encodes CASSPGLAGGYGDEQYF.

The rearrangement joins TRBV6-1 to TRBJ2-5, with D perhaps TRBD2 (6 bases). CDR1 and CDR2 from the germline V gene are MNHNS and SASEGT. Trimming stripped 4 bases from V and 2 bases from J, with 11 bases between. The CDR3 loop spans 14 amino acids. The CDR3 nucleotides read TGTGCCAGCAGTGCGGCGGGAACTCAAGAGACCCAGTACTTC. Protein product: CASSAAGTQETQYF.

The chain has TRBV9 and TRBJ2-2; the match to TRBD1 covers 10 bases. The CDR3 length is 16 residues. CDR1 and CDR2 from the germline V gene are SGDLS and YYNGEE. Trimming at V came to 3 bases and at J to 5 bases, leaving 7 bases not matched to a gene. The CDR3 nucleotides read TGTGCCAGCAGCGCCCAGACAGGGGGCGGGACCGGGGAGCTGTTTTTT. Its translation: CASSAQTGGGTGELFF. The whole variable domain, filled in from reference TRBV9 and TRBJ2-2, reads DSGVTQTPKHLITATGQRVTLRCSPRSGDLSVYWYQQSLDQGLQFLIQYYNGEERAKGNILERFSAQQFPDLHSELNLSSLELGDSALYFCASSAQTGGGTGELFFGEGSRLTVL.

With respect to this clone: Other DNA sequences within the sample encode an identical CDR3. The chain links TRBV5-6 to TRBJ1-4; the match to TRBD1 covers 10 bases. CDR1 is SGHDT and CDR2 is YYEEEE in the germline V gene. The CDR3 is made up of 15 amino acids. V trimming: 0 bases; J trimming: 7 bases; junction bases outside the gene matches: 3. The CDR3 sequence: CASSLGQGAGEKLFF. The CDR3 coding sequence is TGTGCCAGCAGCTTGGGACAGGGGGCCGGTGAAAAACTGTTTTTT.